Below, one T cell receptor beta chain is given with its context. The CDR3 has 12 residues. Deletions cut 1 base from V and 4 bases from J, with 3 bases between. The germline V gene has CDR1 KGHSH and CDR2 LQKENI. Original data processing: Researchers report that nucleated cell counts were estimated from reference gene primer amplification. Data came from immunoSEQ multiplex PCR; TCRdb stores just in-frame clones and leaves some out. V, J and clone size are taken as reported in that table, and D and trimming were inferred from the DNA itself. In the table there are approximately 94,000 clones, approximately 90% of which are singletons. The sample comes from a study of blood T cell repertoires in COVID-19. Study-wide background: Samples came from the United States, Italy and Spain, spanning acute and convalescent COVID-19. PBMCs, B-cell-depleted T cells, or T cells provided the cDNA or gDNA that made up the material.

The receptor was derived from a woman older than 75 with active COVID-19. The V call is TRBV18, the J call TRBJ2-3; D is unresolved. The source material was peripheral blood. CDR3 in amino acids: CASSPLADTQYF. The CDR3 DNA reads TGTGCCAGCTCACCACTAGCAGATACGCAGTATTTT.